The rows below give T cell receptor beta chains drawn from one sample of a study of T cells in Graves' hyperthyroidism and ophthalmopathy. TCRdb used MiXCR to reprocess the multiplex PCR reads, holding one entry per CDR3 protein. The sample shows hundreds of thousands of distinct CDR3 sequences, 15% to 20% of them seen only once. The material sequenced was blood. These receptors were taken from a woman aged 60-75 years with Graves' ophthalmopathy. CDR3s include the opening cysteine and the closing phenylalanine or tryptophan. The D gene is left open where the match is weak. The listing skips clone size in some rows; elsewhere it reads once, few, many or a size class.

D gene: TRBD1
J gene: TRBJ1-5
V gene: TRBV18
clone size: many
CDR3 protein: CASSRTGGDQPQHF
CDR3 DNA: TGTGCCAGCTCACGAACAGGGGGCGATCAGCCCCAGCATTTT

D gene: NA
J gene: TRBJ2-3
V gene: TRBV20-1
clone size: NA
CDR3 protein: CSVGGNTDTQYF
CDR3 DNA: TGCAGTGTTGGCGGAAACACAGATACGCAGTATTTT

D gene: NA
J gene: TRBJ1-1
V gene: TRBV18
clone size: many
CDR3 protein: CASSPETMWEAFF
CDR3 DNA: TGTGCCAGCTCACCAGAAACAATGTGGGAAGCTTTCTTT

D gene: NA
J gene: TRBJ1-1
V gene: TRBV9
clone size: many
CDR3 protein: CASSPSSRTVGGTEAFF
CDR3 DNA: TGTGCCAGCAGCCCCTCATCGCGGACAGTTGGAGGCACTGAAGCTTTCTTT

D gene: NA
J gene: TRBJ2-5
V gene: TRBV25-1
clone size: many
CDR3 protein: CASSEYVAPREFGETQYF
CDR3 DNA: TGTGCCAGCAGTGAATATGTCGCCCCCCGGGAGTTCGGGGAGACCCAGTACTTC

D gene: NA
J gene: TRBJ1-2
V gene: TRBV5-1
clone size: many
CDR3 protein: CASSDGTSYGYTF
CDR3 DNA: TGCGCCAGCAGCGACGGTACTAGCTATGGCTACACCTTC

D gene: NA
J gene: TRBJ2-1
V gene: TRBV9
clone size: NA
CDR3 protein: CASSVLGGYNEQFF
CDR3 DNA: TGTGCCAGCAGCGTATTAGGAGGGTACAATGAGCAGTTCTTC

D gene: TRBD1
J gene: TRBJ2-4
V gene: TRBV18
clone size: once
CDR3 protein: CASSPGTGSGNIQYF
CDR3 DNA: TGTGCCAGCTCACCAGGGACAGGGTCGGGAAACATTCAGTACTTC

D gene: TRBD2
J gene: TRBJ2-3
V gene: TRBV6-1
clone size: few
CDR3 protein: CASRSSGASTDTQYF
CDR3 DNA: TGTGCCAGCAGAAGTAGCGGGGCTAGCACAGATACGCAGTATTTT

D gene: NA
J gene: TRBJ1-6
V gene: TRBV28
clone size: many
CDR3 protein: CASEKGGNNSPLHF
CDR3 DNA: TGTGCCAGTGAAAAGGGGGGGAATAATTCACCCCTCCACTTT

D gene: TRBD2
J gene: TRBJ2-1
V gene: TRBV6-1
clone size: many
CDR3 protein: CASRRTGLAPYTSSYNEQFF
CDR3 DNA: TGTGCCAGCAGGAGAACCGGACTAGCGCCTTATACAAGCTCCTACAATGAGCAGTTCTTC

D gene: TRBD1
J gene: TRBJ2-7
V gene: TRBV12-3/TRBV12-4
clone size: few
CDR3 protein: CASSNQGAHYEQYF
CDR3 DNA: TGTGCCAGCAGTAATCAGGGGGCACACTACGAGCAGTACTTC

D gene: TRBD1
J gene: TRBJ2-5
V gene: TRBV12-5
clone size: many
CDR3 protein: CASGPGTGDETQYF
CDR3 DNA: TGTGCTAGTGGTCCGGGGACAGGGGACGAGACCCAGTACTTC

D gene: NA
J gene: TRBJ2-5
V gene: TRBV6-2/TRBV6-3
clone size: NA
CDR3 protein: CASREQGTQETQYF
CDR3 DNA: TGTGCCAGCAGGGAACAGGGAACCCAAGAGACCCAGTACTTC

D gene: TRBD1
J gene: TRBJ1-2
V gene: TRBV3-1
clone size: few
CDR3 protein: CASSQGTGGNYGYTF
CDR3 DNA: TGTGCCAGCAGCCAAGGGACAGGCGGAAACTATGGCTACACCTTC

D gene: NA
J gene: TRBJ2-3
V gene: TRBV7-2
clone size: NA
CDR3 protein: CASSLFLRGLTDTQYF
CDR3 DNA: TGTGCCAGCAGCTTATTCCTCCGGGGCCTCACAGATACGCAGTATTTT